This T cell receptor beta chain was identified during a study of blood T cell repertoires in COVID-19. Overall study: From T cells, B-cell-depleted T cells, or PBMCs came the material, which was cDNA or gDNA.

V was pared by 6 bases and J by 8 bases, with 13 bases between. This CDR3 spans 12 amino acids. CDR1 and CDR2 (germline): LGHDT, YNNKEL (reference sequence). It was during active infection that Seattle patients were enrolled and then longitudinally followed. Under the authors' procedure: Reference gene primers were amplified, and this amplification served to estimate nucleated cell counts. Generated by immunoSEQ multiplex PCR, the TCRdb table keeps only in-frame clones and is missing some. V and J calls and clone size follow that table, whereas D and trimming were derived from the DNA. This table has some 250,000 clones, roughly 76% appearing once.

The sequence derives from a woman aged 80 or older with COVID-19, enrolled during active disease. Sequencing was performed on peripheral blood. The V call is TRBV3-1 (or the pseudogene TRBV3-2), the J call TRBJ1-2; tentatively, D is TRBD1 (5 bases). The CDR3 region has the DNA TGTGCCAGCAGTGGTAGGGGTGGGGGCTACACCTTC. Translated: CASSGRGGGYTF.